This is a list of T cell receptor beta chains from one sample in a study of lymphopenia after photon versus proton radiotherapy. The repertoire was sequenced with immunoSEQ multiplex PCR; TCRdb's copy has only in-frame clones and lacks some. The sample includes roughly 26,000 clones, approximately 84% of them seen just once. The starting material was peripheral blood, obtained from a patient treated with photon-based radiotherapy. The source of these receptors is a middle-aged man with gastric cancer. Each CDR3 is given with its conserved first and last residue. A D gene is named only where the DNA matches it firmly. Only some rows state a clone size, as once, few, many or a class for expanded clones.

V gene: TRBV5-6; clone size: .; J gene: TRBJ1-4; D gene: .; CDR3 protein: CASSLGGERGKLFF; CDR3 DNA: TGTGCCAGCAGCTTGGGAGGCGAACGGGGAAAACTGTTTTTT
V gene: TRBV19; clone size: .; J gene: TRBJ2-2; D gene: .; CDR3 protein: CASMAPTNTGELFF; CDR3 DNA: TGTGCCAGTATGGCGCCCACCAACACCGGGGAGCTGTTTTTT
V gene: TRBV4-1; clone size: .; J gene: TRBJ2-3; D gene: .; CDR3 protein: CASKGQTSTDTQYF; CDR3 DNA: TGCGCCAGCAAGGGCCAGACAAGCACAGATACGCAGTATTTT
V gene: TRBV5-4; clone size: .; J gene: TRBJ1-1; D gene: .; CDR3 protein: CASSLRVPGTEAFF; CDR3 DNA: TGTGCCAGCAGCTTACGGGTCCCGGGCACTGAAGCTTTCTTT
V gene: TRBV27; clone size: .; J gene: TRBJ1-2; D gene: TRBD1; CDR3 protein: CASSLTGDYGYTF; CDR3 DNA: TGTGCCAGCAGTTTAACAGGGGACTATGGCTACACCTTC
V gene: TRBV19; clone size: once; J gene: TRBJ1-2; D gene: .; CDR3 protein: CASSIVPQTGGYGYTF; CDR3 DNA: TGTGCCAGTAGTATAGTCCCACAGACAGGCGGCTATGGCTACACCTTC
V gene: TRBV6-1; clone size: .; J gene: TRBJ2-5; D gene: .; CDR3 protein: CASREETQYF; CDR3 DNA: TGTGCCAGCAGGGAGGAGACCCAGTACTTC
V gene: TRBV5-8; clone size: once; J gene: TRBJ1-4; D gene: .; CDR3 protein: CASSLGQIEKLFF; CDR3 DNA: TGTGCCAGCAGCCTTGGACAGATTGAAAAACTGTTTTTT
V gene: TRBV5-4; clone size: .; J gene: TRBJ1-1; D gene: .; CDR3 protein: CASSGGGRRGLNTEAFF; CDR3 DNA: TGTGCCAGCAGCGGAGGGGGGCGTCGGGGGTTGAACACTGAAGCTTTCTTT
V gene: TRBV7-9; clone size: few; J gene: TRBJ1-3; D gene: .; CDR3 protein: CATGWVNSGNTIYF; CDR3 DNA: TGTGCCACCGGGTGGGTTAACTCTGGAAACACCATATATTTT
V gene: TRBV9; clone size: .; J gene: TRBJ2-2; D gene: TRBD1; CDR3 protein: CASSSTGHTGELFF; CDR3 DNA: TGTGCCAGCAGCTCGACAGGGCACACCGGGGAGCTGTTTTTT
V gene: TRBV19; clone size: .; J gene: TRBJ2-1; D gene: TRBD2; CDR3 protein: CASTKLLAGGYNEQFF; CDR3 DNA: TGTGCCAGTACCAAGCTACTAGCGGGGGGATACAATGAGCAGTTCTTC
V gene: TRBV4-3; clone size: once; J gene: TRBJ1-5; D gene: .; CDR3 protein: CASSQSAGAAGNQPQHF; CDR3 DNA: TGCGCCAGCAGCCAGTCCGCAGGGGCAGCGGGCAATCAGCCCCAGCATTTT
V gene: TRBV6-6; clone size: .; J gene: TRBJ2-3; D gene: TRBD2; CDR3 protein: CASSRGRGGSDTQYF; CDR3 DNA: TGTGCCAGCAGCCGCGGGAGGGGTGGGTCAGATACGCAGTATTTT
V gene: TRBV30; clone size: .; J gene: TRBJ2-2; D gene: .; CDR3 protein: CAWRGTLSGELFF; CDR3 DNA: TGTGCCTGGAGGGGGACACTCTCCGGGGAGCTGTTTTTT
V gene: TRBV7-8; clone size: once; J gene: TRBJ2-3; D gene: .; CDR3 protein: CASSFQPTDTQYF; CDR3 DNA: TGTGCCAGCAGCTTCCAGCCCACAGATACGCAGTATTTT
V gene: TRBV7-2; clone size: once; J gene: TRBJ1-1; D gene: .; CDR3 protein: CASSLTTAMNTEAFF; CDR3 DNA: TGTGCCAGCAGCTTAACGACAGCCATGAACACTGAAGCTTTCTTT
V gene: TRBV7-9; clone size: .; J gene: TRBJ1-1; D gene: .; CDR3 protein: CASSPLTGRDRNTEAFF; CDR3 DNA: TGTGCCAGCAGCCCTCTAACCGGCAGGGACCGAAACACTGAAGCTTTCTTT
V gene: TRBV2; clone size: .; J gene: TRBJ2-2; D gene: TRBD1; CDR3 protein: CASSAPDRGWAGYANTGELFF; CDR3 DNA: TGTGCCAGCAGTGCACCTGACAGGGGATGGGCCGGGTACGCGAACACCGGGGAGCTGTTTTTT
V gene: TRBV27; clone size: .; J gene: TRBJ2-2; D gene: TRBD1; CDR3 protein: CASSPRTGENTGELFF; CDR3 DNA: TGTGCCAGCAGTCCCCGGACAGGGGAGAACACCGGGGAGCTGTTTTTT
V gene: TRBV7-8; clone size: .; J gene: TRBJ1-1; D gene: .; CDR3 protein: CASSPGGPNTEAFF; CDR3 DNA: TGTGCCAGCAGCCCCGGGGGACCGAACACTGAAGCTTTCTTT
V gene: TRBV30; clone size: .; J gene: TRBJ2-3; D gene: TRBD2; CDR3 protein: CAWSRGGGDTQYF; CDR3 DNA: TGTGCCTGGAGTCGGGGGGGCGGAGATACGCAGTATTTT
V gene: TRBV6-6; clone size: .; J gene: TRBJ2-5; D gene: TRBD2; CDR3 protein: CASSYRRGQETQYF; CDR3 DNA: TGTGCCAGCAGTTACCGGCGGGGGCAAGAGACCCAGTACTTC
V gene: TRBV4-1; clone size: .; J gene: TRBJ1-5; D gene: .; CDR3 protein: CASSQDQYSNQPQHF; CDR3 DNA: TGCGCCAGCAGCCAAGATCAATATAGCAATCAGCCCCAGCATTTT
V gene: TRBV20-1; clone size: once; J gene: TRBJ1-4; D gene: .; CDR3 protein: CSARRSEKLFF; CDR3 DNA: TGCAGTGCTAGACGGAGTGAAAAACTGTTTTTT
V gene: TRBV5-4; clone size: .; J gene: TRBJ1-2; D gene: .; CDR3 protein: CASTPEASSYGYTF; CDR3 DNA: TGTGCCAGCACCCCGGAGGCAAGCAGCTATGGCTACACCTTC
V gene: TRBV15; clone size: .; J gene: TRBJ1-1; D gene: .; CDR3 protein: CATSRIGHTEAFF; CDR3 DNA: TGTGCCACCAGCAGAATTGGCCACACTGAAGCTTTCTTT
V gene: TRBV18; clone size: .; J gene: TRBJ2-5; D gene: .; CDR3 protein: CASSLGGRSETQYF; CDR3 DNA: TGTGCCAGCTCACTCGGCGGTAGGTCGGAGACCCAGTACTTC